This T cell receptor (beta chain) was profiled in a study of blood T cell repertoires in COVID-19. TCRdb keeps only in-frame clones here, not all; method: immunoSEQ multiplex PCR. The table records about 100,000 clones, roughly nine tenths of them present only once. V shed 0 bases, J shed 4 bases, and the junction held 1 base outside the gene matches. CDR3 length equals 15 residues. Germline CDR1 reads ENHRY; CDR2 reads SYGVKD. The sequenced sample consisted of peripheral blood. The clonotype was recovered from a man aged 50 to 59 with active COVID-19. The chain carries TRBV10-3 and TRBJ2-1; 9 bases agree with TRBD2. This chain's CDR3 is CAISESSGGYNEQFF. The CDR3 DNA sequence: TGTGCCATCAGTGAGTCTAGCGGGGGATACAATGAGCAGTTCTTC.